The source of this TCR beta chain is a study of blood T cell repertoires in COVID-19. Across the whole study: The samples span acute and convalescent COVID-19 from the United States, Italy and Spain. T cells, B-cell-depleted T cells, or PBMCs provided the cDNA or gDNA that served as material.

Original data processing: Using reference gene primer amplification, nucleated cell counts were estimated. Assay used: immunoSEQ multiplex PCR; TCRdb lists only in-frame clones, some missing. Clonal size and the V and J genes are those of that table, whereas D and trimming came from the DNA. The table shows nearly 35,000 clones, with around 84% occurring only once. Germline V gene lookup returns CDR1 LGHDT and CDR2 YNNKEL (reference sequence). The CDR3 loop spans 14 amino acids. With 5 bases clipped from V and 6 bases from J, the junction kept 8 bases outside the gene matches. The chain is built from TRBV3-1 (or the pseudogene TRBV3-2) and TRBJ2-3; 7 bases agree with TRBD2. This sequence originates from a man between 65 and 79 years old with acute or convalescent COVID-19. The sequenced sample was peripheral blood. CDR3 sequence reads: CASSGLTSKDTQYF. CDR3 bases: TGTGCCAGCAGCGGTTTGACTAGCAAGGATACGCAGTATTTT.